The text below deals with one T cell receptor beta chain. This entry belongs to a study of control samples from healthy donors and cancer patients. Trimming removed 0 bases from V and 0 bases from J, with 6 bases in between. Germline lookup yields CDR1 MGHRA and CDR2 YSYEKL. CDR3 size: 15 residues. The method was immunoSEQ multiplex PCR; TCRdb's version includes in-frame clones alone and lacks a portion of them. The sample includes around 100,000 clones, roughly 87% of them seen just once. This TCR was sampled from a woman between 45 and 60 years old in good health. V and J are TRBV4-1 and TRBJ1-3; D unresolved. Input material: blood. CDR3 region: CASSQDQSSGNTIYF. The CDR3 DNA reads TGCGCCAGCAGCCAAGATCAGAGCTCTGGAAACACCATATATTTT.